The 27 T cell receptor beta chains in this list originate from one sample, sequenced in a study of blood T cell repertoires in COVID-19 (dated by TCRdb to 2020 to 2022). Receptors were amplified or captured by the immunoSEQ multiplex PCR assay. The clones in this table, taken by TCRdb from immuneACCESS, are in-frame only. Not every clone is retained; where verified, under half of the shortfall comes from an unresolved V gene, and the cause of the rest is unknown. In this sample the table shows 150,000 to 160,000 clones, approximately 90% of which occur a single time. Of the sample, under 2.5% is held by the ten largest clones. Sequencing input: peripheral blood. These TCRs come from a woman between 65 and 79 years old with acute or convalescent COVID-19.

This chain joins TRBV5-8 and TRBJ1-2, with unresolved D. Per germline, CDR1 SGHTS and CDR2 YDEGEE. The CDR3 covers 11 residues. V was clipped by 8 bases and J by 6 bases, with 11 bases between them. The CDR3 here is CASNRVHGYTF. In DNA, the CDR3 is TGTGCCAGTAACCGGGTGCATGGCTACACCTTC.

In regard to this clone: Additional DNA sequences in this sample encode the identical CDR3. This rearrangement joins TRBV29-1 to TRBJ1-5; D perhaps matches TRBD1 (6 bases). The CDR3 extends over 12 amino acids. CDR1 and CDR2 from the germline V gene are SQVTM and ANQGSEA. Trimming pared 5 bases from V and 2 bases from J, leaving 7 bases between. Here the CDR3 DNA reads TGCAGCGTTCGGACAGGCAATCAGCCCCAGCATTTT. Protein sequence: CSVRTGNQPQHF. The variable domain in full, completed from reference TRBV29-1 and TRBJ1-5, reads SAVISQKPSRDICQRGTSLTIQCQVDSQVTMMFWYRQQPGQSLTLIATANQGSEATYESGFVIDKFPISRPNLTFSTLTVSNMSPEDSSIYLCSVRTGNQPQHFGDGTRLSIL.

This chain connects TRBV5-1 to TRBJ2-1; 9 nucleotides match TRBD2. The J segment lost 4 bases and the V segment lost 1 base, leaving 6 bases of the junction unmatched. The CDR3 runs to 16 residues. Germline CDR1 SGHRS, CDR2 YFSETQ. CDR3 sequence: CASSLITAGGYNEQFF. In nucleotides, the CDR3 is TGCGCCAGCAGCTTGATTACAGCGGGGGGTTACAATGAGCAGTTCTTC. The full variable domain, completed using reference TRBV5-1 and TRBJ2-1, is KAGVTQTPRYLIKTRGQQVTLSCSPISGHRSVSWYQQTPGQGLQFLFEYFSETQRNKGNFPGRFSGRQFSNSRSEMNVSTLELGDSALYLCASSLITAGGYNEQFFGPGTRLTVL.

The J gene is TRBJ1-2, the V gene TRBV14; D is ambiguous. The germline V gene encodes CDR1 SGHDN and CDR2 FVKESK. The ends were cut back, 3 bases at V and 2 bases at J, with 10 bases in the middle. CDR3 length: 14 amino acids. In nucleotides, the CDR3 is TGTGCCAGCAGCCACGTCGGACTGAACTATGGCTACACCTTC. Translation: CASSHVGLNYGYTF.

The CDR3 is CASSLDLAGALNEQFF. In nucleotides, the CDR3 is TGTGCCAGCAGCTTAGATCTAGCGGGGGCGCTCAATGAGCAGTTCTTC. The chain couples TRBV11-3 to TRBJ2-1; 10 bases agree with TRBD2. With 0 bases clipped from V and 6 bases from J, the junction kept 5 bases outside the gene matches. The CDR3 has 16 residues. Germline V gene lookup returns CDR1 SGHNT and CDR2 YENEEA.

This chain joins TRBV18 and TRBJ2-7; 12 nucleotides agree with TRBD1. Germline assignment: CDR1 KGHSH and CDR2 LQKENI. This CDR3 region has 15 residues. V lost 2 bases to trimming and J lost 7 bases; unmatched junction nucleotides: 6. This CDR3 is CASSPGTGGAGEQYF. CDR3 DNA sequence: TGTGCCAGCTCACCAGGGACAGGGGGCGCGGGGGAGCAGTACTTC.

The J gene is TRBJ1-3, the V gene TRBV6-6; D may be TRBD1 (6 bases). V lost 3 bases and J lost 0, with 12 bases in between. Germline CDR1 is MNHNY and CDR2 is SVGAGI (reference sequence). The CDR3 loop spans 16 amino acids. CDR3 sequence: CASSYGQLDSGNTIYF. The CDR3 bases are TGTGCCAGCAGTTATGGACAGTTAGACTCTGGAAACACCATATATTTT.

V and J are TRBV2 and TRBJ2-1, with D possibly TRBD1 on 6 matching bases. Germline loops: CDR1 SNHLY, CDR2 FYNNEI. The CDR3 runs to 14 residues. V was cut by 4 bases and J by 7 bases, with 14 bases left in between. The CDR3 bases are TGTGCCAGCAGTGTACAGGGTGTAAGAAATGAGCAGTTCTTC. It specifies CASSVQGVRNEQFF.

This clone was seen once. This sequence joins TRBV11-2 and TRBJ1-4; 7 positions match TRBD1. Losses at the gene ends were 3 bases for V and 5 bases for J; bases not matched to a gene: 9. CDR1 is SGHAT, CDR2 FQNNGV, per germline. The CDR3 consists of 16 residues. This CDR3 reads CASSFNRGIGNEKLFF. The CDR3 DNA reads TGTGCCAGCAGCTTTAACAGGGGAATCGGGAATGAAAAACTGTTTTTT. The whole variable domain, remainder taken from reference TRBV11-2 and TRBJ1-4, is EAGVAQSPRYKIIEKRQSVAFWCNPISGHATLYWYQQILGQGPKLLIQFQNNGVVDDSQLPKDRFSAERLKGVDSTLKIQPAKLEDSAVYLCASSFNRGIGNEKLFFGSGTQLSVL.

This clone was detected only once. The chain recombines TRBV2 with TRBJ1-1; D is undetermined. V was clipped by 0 bases and J by 5 bases, with 10 bases between them. The germline V gene encodes CDR1 SNHLY and CDR2 FYNNEI. This CDR3 contains 14 residues. The chain's CDR3 is CASSEALIRTEAFF. The CDR3 bases are TGTGCCAGCAGTGAAGCGCTTATACGGACTGAAGCTTTCTTT.

This rearrangement joins TRBV7-9 to TRBJ1-2, with no clear D. CDR1 SEHNR and CDR2 FQNEAQ come from the germline V gene (reference sequence). The CDR3 is made up of 15 amino acids. With 1 base removed from V and 4 bases from J, the gap between germline ends came to 13 bases. The CDR3 sequence: CASSLGSILGYGYTF. CDR3 nucleotides: TGTGCCAGCAGCTTAGGCAGTATCCTAGGCTATGGCTACACCTTC.

This chain joins TRBV27 and TRBJ1-6; 9 nucleotides line up with TRBD1. The V segment lost 7 bases and the J segment 11 bases; nucleotides outside the gene matches: 15. Per germline, CDR1 MNHEY and CDR2 SMNVEV (reference sequence). The CDR3 covers 16 residues. CDR3 region: CASKYKPGQGLAPLHF. The CDR3 DNA reads TGTGCCAGCAAATACAAACCGGGACAGGGTTTAGCACCCCTCCACTTT.

The genes are TRBV28 and TRBJ1-1; possibly TRBD1 for D (6 bases). The CDR3 runs 15 residues. CDR1 and CDR2 (germline): MDHEN, SYDVKM. V gave up 4 bases and J gave up 5 bases, with 17 bases separating them. The CDR3 nucleotides read TGTGCCAGCAGTTCCCCAAACAGGGTGATTACTGAAGCTTTCTTT. It specifies CASSSPNRVITEAFF.

The V and J genes are TRBV21-1 and TRBJ2-1; the table assigns TRBD2, which was not confirmed against the DNA. TRBV21-1 is a documented pseudogene. CDR3 length: 18 amino acids. CDR3 amino acids: CASQKGKRGNSSYNEQFF. Written as DNA, the CDR3 is TGTGCCAGCCAAAAAGGGAAGCGGGGCAATAGCTCCTACAATGAGCAGTTCTTC.

The V call is TRBV6-5, the J call TRBJ2-7; 7 bases line up with TRBD1. There are 14 residues in the CDR3. Looked up from germline, CDR1 is MNHEY and CDR2 is SVGAGI. V lost 2 bases, J lost 8 bases, and 9 bases stayed unmatched. Written as DNA, the CDR3 is TGTGCCAGCAGTTACGCCGACAGGGCCGCCAAGCAGTACTTC. Protein sequence: CASSYADRAAKQYF.

In this sample, this clone turned up a few times. V usage is TRBV5-1 and J usage is TRBJ1-2; 9 nucleotides line up with TRBD1. This CDR3 has 16 residues. With V trimmed by 4 bases and J by 1 base, 8 bases remained unmatched. Germline CDR1 and CDR2: SGHRS and YFSETQ. CDR3 in DNA: TGCGCCAGCAGCCCGGGACAGGGTTTGAATAACTATGGCTACACCTTC. Its protein is CASSPGQGLNNYGYTF.

The chain joins TRBV7-2 to TRBJ2-2, with 9 positions matching TRBD1. Trimming cost V 5 bases and J 4 bases; bases outside gene matches: 5. The length of the CDR3 is 15 residues. CDR1 and CDR2 from the germline V gene are SGHTA and FQGNSA. The CDR3: CASSANRGRTGELFF. The CDR3 bases are TGTGCCAGCAGCGCCAACAGGGGGCGCACCGGGGAGCTGTTTTTT.

The V and J genes are TRBV6-2 or TRBV6-3 and TRBJ2-1, with TRBD2 matching 13 bases. The ends lost 3 bases at V and 4 bases at J; junction bases unmatched: 6. The CDR3 sequence is 17 residues long. Germline CDR1 reads MNHEY; CDR2 reads SVGEGT. The CDR3 DNA reads as TGTGCCAGCAGTTATTCAGGACTAGCGGGGGTGTACAATGAGCAGTTCTTC. Residues: CASSYSGLAGVYNEQFF.

The V and J genes are TRBV7-9 and TRBJ1-5, with 8 bases fitting TRBD1. Germline V gives CDR1 SEHNR, CDR2 FQNEAQ (reference sequence). The CDR3 consists of 16 residues. Trimming at V came to 5 bases and at J to 0 bases, leaving 6 bases not matched to a gene. CDR3 nucleotides: TGTGCCAGCAGCGGGGCCCAGGGGGCTAGCAATCAGCCCCAGCATTTT. Residues: CASSGAQGASNQPQHF.

This rearrangement joins TRBV18 to TRBJ2-7, with 11 bases lining up with TRBD1. The CDR3 is 15 amino acids. The germline gives CDR1 KGHSH, CDR2 LQKENI. Germline trimming cut 0 bases from V and 5 bases from J; bases unmatched to any gene: 3. The CDR3 loop is CASSPPGTGGHEQYF. The CDR3 DNA reads TGTGCCAGCTCACCACCGGGGACAGGGGGGCACGAGCAGTACTTC. Looking up the rest from reference TRBV18 and TRBJ2-7 gives the full variable domain: NAGVMQNPRHLVRRRGQEARLRCSPMKGHSHVYWYRQLPEEGLKFMVYLQKENIIDESGMPKERFSAEFPKEGPSILRIQQVVRGDSAAYFCASSPPGTGGHEQYFGPGTRLTVT.

V usage is TRBV27 and J usage is TRBJ1-2, with a weak D call TRBD1 (6 bases). This CDR3 region has 15 residues. Germline V gene lookup returns CDR1 MNHEY and CDR2 SMNVEV (reference sequence). Trimming took 3 bases from V and 6 from J, leaving 17 bases between them. The chain's CDR3 is CASSFRTGRGDGYTF. The CDR3 nucleotides read TGTGCCAGCAGTTTCCGTACGGGGAGGGGGGATGGCTACACCTTC.

The rearrangement uses TRBV7-2 and TRBJ1-5; D may be TRBD1 (6 bases). The germline V and J ends were trimmed by 5 bases and 2 bases, with 10 bases remaining between them. CDR3 length equals 14 residues. Germline loops: CDR1 SGHTA, CDR2 FQGNSA. The CDR3 region has the DNA TGTGCCAGCAGCACCCGACAGGGCAATCAGCCCCAGCATTTT. Amino acids: CASSTRQGNQPQHF.

The chain couples TRBV7-8 to TRBJ1-3, with 7 bases aligning to TRBD1. Trimming removed 1 base from V and 3 bases from J; junction bases left unmatched: 3. The CDR3 consists of 15 residues. Germline loops: CDR1 SGHVS, CDR2 FQNEAQ. CDR3 sequence (DNA): TGTGCCAGCAGCTTAGGGCAGGGGGATGGAAACACCATATATTTT. This gives the protein CASSLGQGDGNTIYF.

V gene TRBV11-1 combines with J gene TRBJ1-1, with 10 bases fitting TRBD1. Per the germline V gene, CDR1 is SGHAT and CDR2 is FQDESV (reference sequence). CDR3 length equals 16 residues. The ends lost 7 bases at V and 4 bases at J; junction bases unmatched: 12. The CDR3 sequence is CASTHSGRQGATEAFF. CDR3 DNA sequence: TGTGCCAGCACCCACAGCGGGCGACAGGGGGCCACTGAAGCTTTCTTT.

The chain couples TRBV28 to TRBJ1-6; tentative D call: TRBD1 (6 bases). There are 16 residues in the CDR3. Germline V gene data show CDR1 as MDHEN and CDR2 as SYDVKM. Trimming stripped 8 bases from V and 3 bases from J, with 17 bases between. The CDR3 DNA reads as TGTGCCAGCGGGCTAGGGGACACCAACTATAATTCACCCCTCCACTTT. It yields the protein CASGLGDTNYNSPLHF.

The rearrangement links TRBV18 to TRBJ2-7; tentatively, D is TRBD1 (6 bases). The V gene lost 2 bases and the J gene lost 0 bases, with 8 bases spanning the gap. The CDR3 length is 14 residues. Germline values: CDR1 KGHSH, CDR2 LQKENI. The CDR3 here is CASSPNRDSYEQYF. CDR3 nucleotides: TGTGCCAGCTCACCAAACAGGGACTCCTACGAGCAGTACTTC.

V gene TRBV6-1 combines with J gene TRBJ1-6; 9 nucleotides match TRBD1. Germline V CDR1 and CDR2: MNHNS, SASEGT. The junction had 12 bases not matched to a gene; V was cut back by 2 bases and J by 10 bases. The CDR3 runs to 17 residues. The CDR3 loop reads CASSESPQGAMGSPLHF. The DNA of the CDR3 is TGTGCCAGCAGTGAAAGCCCACAGGGGGCAATGGGCTCACCCCTCCACTTT.